A single sample is the source of the 11 T cell receptor beta chains below, sequenced in a study of human T cells and chemical hapten exposure (dated by TCRdb to about 2021). The library was generated by RACE. Sequencing was performed on a NextSeq 500. TCRdb itself trimmed the public reads at Q25 with fastp, ran MiXCR and retained productive beta chains. Rows matching on CDR3 protein sequence are summarized as one entry with the most common DNA and genes. The table for this sample lists about 160,000 distinct CDR3 sequences; roughly a quarter of them were counted only once. Together, the top ten hold about 2.1% of the sample. The time point label here, explained by the study, means: patch test 3, about 24 weeks after DPC sensitization. The treatment or condition label on this specimen signifies: therapeutic diphenylcyclopropenone sensitization with weekly scalp DPC. The sequencing used whole blood, collected in connection with sensitization to the hapten diphenylcyclopropenone (DPC). Source of these receptors: a woman between 18 and 29 years old with alopecia areata. Some clones in this sample may be carry-over from other donors' samples.

This clonotype showed up just a few times. The gene calls are TRBV10-3 and TRBJ1-4, with D possibly being TRBD1 (5 bases). The CDR3 consists of 13 residues. Trimming stripped 7 bases from V and 3 bases from J, with 9 bases between. In germline, CDR1 is ENHRY, CDR2 SYGVKD. CDR3 residues: CAITRDPNEKLFF. CDR3 bases: TGTGCCATCACCCGGGACCCTAATGAAAAACTGTTTTTT.

The genes are TRBV7-9 and TRBJ1-5; perhaps TRBD1 as D (6 bases). The CDR3 runs 14 residues. Trimming took 4 bases from V and 7 from J, leaving 14 bases between them. Germline V gene sequence: CDR1 SEHNR, CDR2 FQNEAQ (reference sequence). The CDR3 coding sequence is TGTGCCAGCAGCTCAAGCAGGGGAAGCCAGCCCCAGCATTTT. It is translated as CASSSSRGSQPQHF.

The chain is built from TRBV4-3 and TRBJ2-5; D may be TRBD1 or TRBD2 (5 bases each). The CDR3 contains 14 residues. Germline V gene data show CDR1 as LGHNA and CDR2 as YSLEER. Trimming took off 0 bases at V and 4 bases at J, with 9 bases between the two ends. The CDR3 sequence is CASSQDEGRETQYF. The CDR3, as DNA: TGCGCCAGCAGCCAAGACGAGGGACGAGAGACCCAGTACTTC.

This clonotype was seen many times. The V call is TRBV7-9, the J call TRBJ1-2; no reliable D call. The length of the CDR3 is 12 residues. Deletions cut 4 bases from V and 4 bases from J, with 7 bases between. CDR1 and CDR2 from the germline V gene are SEHNR and FQNEAQ (reference sequence). CDR3 DNA sequence: TGTGCCAGCAGCTCTAACATCTATGGCTACACCTTC. This codes for CASSSNIYGYTF.

Ten or more counts support this clonotype. This sequence joins TRBV25-1 and TRBJ2-1; 7 positions match TRBD1. Germline-derived CDR1 and CDR2 are MGHDK and SYGVNS. This CDR3 comprises 14 residues. The ends lost 3 bases at V and 7 bases at J; junction bases unmatched: 6. CDR3 in DNA: TGTGCCAGCAGTGAGAAGTCAGGGGGAAATGAGCAGTTCTTC. This encodes CASSEKSGGNEQFF.

This clonotype was seen many times. The chain combines TRBV9 with TRBJ2-7; weak D call: TRBD1 (6 bases). The V and J ends lost 5 bases and 0 bases respectively, with 12 bases between them. Germline assignment: CDR1 SGDLS and CDR2 YYNGEE. There are 14 residues in the CDR3. CDR3: CASSLDSFSYEQYF. Written as DNA, the CDR3 is TGTGCCAGCAGTTTGGACAGTTTCTCCTACGAGCAGTACTTC.

This sequence joins TRBV29-1 and TRBJ1-5; a possible D gene is TRBD1 (5 bases). The CDR3 contains 12 residues. Trimming removed 6 bases from V and 9 bases from J, with 15 bases in between. Germline loops: CDR1 SQVTM, CDR2 ANQGSEA. The CDR3 here is CSVRRGEGPQHF. CDR3 sequence (DNA): TGCAGCGTCCGACGAGGGGAGGGGCCCCAGCATTTT. The full variable domain, rest sourced from reference TRBV29-1 and TRBJ1-5, is SAVISQKPSRDICQRGTSLTIQCQVDSQVTMMFWYRQQPGQSLTLIATANQGSEATYESGFVIDKFPISRPNLTFSTLTVSNMSPEDSSIYLCSVRRGEGPQHFGDGTRLSIL.

There are a few counts of this clonotype. V and J are TRBV29-1 and TRBJ2-4; D unresolved. There are 14 residues in the CDR3. Trimming removed 1 base from V and 3 bases from J, with 10 bases in between. Looked up from germline, CDR1 is SQVTM and CDR2 is ANQGSEA. The CDR3 coding sequence is TGCAGCGTTGAAGGTGGGGAAGGCAAAAACATTCAGTACTTC. Translating it yields CSVEGGEGKNIQYF.

This clonotype was found a few times. The chain links TRBV6-1 to TRBJ2-4, with 8 nucleotides matching TRBD1. The CDR3 is 13 residues long. V gave up 7 bases and J gave up 8 bases; unmatched junction bases: 7. The germline V gene has CDR1 MNHNS and CDR2 SASEGT. CDR3 in amino acids: CASKVQGADIQYF. The CDR3, as DNA: TGTGCCAGCAAAGTGCAGGGGGCTGACATTCAGTACTTC.

The chain combines TRBV20-1 with TRBJ2-1; 9 bases map to TRBD1. This CDR3 has 15 residues. Germline V gene sequence: CDR1 DFQATT, CDR2 SNEGSKA (reference sequence). V shed 5 bases, J shed 6 bases, and the junction held 11 bases outside the gene matches. The CDR3 nucleotides read TGCAGTGCTGATCGCCGGGACAGGGCATTCAATGAGCAGTTCTTC. Translation: CSADRRDRAFNEQFF.

The chain couples TRBV11-3 to TRBJ1-6; tentative D call: TRBD1 (5 bases). This CDR3 is 13 amino acids long. CDR1 SGHNT and CDR2 YENEEA come from the germline V gene. Trimming removed 0 bases at V and 10 bases at J, with 7 bases between. CDR3 nucleotides: TGTGCCAGCAGCTTAGATGGACAATCACCCCTCCACTTT. It is translated as CASSLDGQSPLHF.